This T cell receptor (beta chain) was identified in a study of control samples from healthy donors and cancer patients. Deletions cut 11 bases from V and 2 bases from J, with 27 bases between. Per the germline V gene, CDR1 is MDHEN and CDR2 is SYDVKM. This CDR3 is 17 amino acids long. Data came from immunoSEQ multiplex PCR; TCRdb stores just in-frame clones and leaves some out. The sample includes about 150,000 clones, 93% of them seen just once. The sequencing sample was made of blood. This chain joins TRBV28 and TRBJ1-1; D call uncertain. The clonotype was recovered from a man younger than 30 in good health. The CDR3 DNA is TGTGCCGCCTCTGTGCCTATCTACGACCTTTTCAACACTGAAGCTTTCTTT. Protein product: CAASVPIYDLFNTEAFF. Full variable domain (outside the CDR3, taken from reference TRBV28 and TRBJ1-1): DVKVTQSSRYLVKRTGEKVFLECVQDMDHENMFWYRQDPGLGLRLIYFSYDVKMKEKGDIPEGYSVSREKKERFSLILESASTNQTSMYLCAASVPIYDLFNTEAFFGQGTRLTVV.